A selection of T cell receptor beta chains follows, all from one sample in a study of regulatory T cells in long-lasting Graves disease. TCRdb fed the multiplex PCR reads into MiXCR, producing one record per CDR3 protein. The sample has about 450,000 distinct CDR3 sequences, 16% seen once. Another study also made use of these data, one on T cells in Graves' hyperthyroidism and ophthalmopathy.

The source was peripheral blood mononuclear cells (PBMCs), collected at new diagnosis, from a patient treated with antithyroid drugs. Every receptor here comes from a woman in her 30s with Graves disease. Both conserved end residues are part of each CDR3. Fields, in order: D gene, V gene, CDR3 length, clone size, J gene, CDR3 DNA, CDR3 protein. A D gene is named only where the DNA matches it firmly. The listing skips clone size in some rows; elsewhere it reads once, few, many or a size class.

d_call: -; v_call: TRBV5-1; cdr3_length: 15; clone_size: many; j_call: TRBJ2-7; cdr3_nt: TGCGCCAGCAGCTTGGGAGGGGAACAAGTTGTAATGCAGTACTTC; cdr3_aa: CASSLGGEQVVMQYF
d_call: -; v_call: TRBV10-2; cdr3_length: 13; clone_size: few; j_call: TRBJ2-3; cdr3_nt: TGCGCCAGCACCACGGAGGCTGGAGGGACGCAGTATTTT; cdr3_aa: CASTTEAGGTQYF
d_call: -; v_call: TRBV6-2/TRBV6-3; cdr3_length: 15; clone_size: -; j_call: TRBJ1-5; cdr3_nt: TGTGCCAGCAGAGCCCGAGGTGATAGCAATCAGCCCCAGCATTTT; cdr3_aa: CASRARGDSNQPQHF
d_call: TRBD2; v_call: TRBV7-3; cdr3_length: 15; clone_size: -; j_call: TRBJ2-2; cdr3_nt: TGTGCCAGCAGCTTAAACCTAGCGGGAGCCGGGGAGCTGTTTTTT; cdr3_aa: CASSLNLAGAGELFF
d_call: -; v_call: TRBV2; cdr3_length: 15; clone_size: once; j_call: TRBJ1-6; cdr3_nt: TGTGCCAGCAGCCCAATGGGACATAATAATTCGCCCCTCCACTTT; cdr3_aa: CASSPMGHNNSPLHF
d_call: -; v_call: TRBV6-1; cdr3_length: 11; clone_size: many; j_call: TRBJ1-2; cdr3_nt: TGTGCCAGCAGACGGTACTATGGCTACACCTTC; cdr3_aa: CASRRYYGYTF
d_call: TRBD2; v_call: TRBV5-1; cdr3_length: 14; clone_size: many; j_call: TRBJ2-1; cdr3_nt: TGCGCCAGCAGCTTTAGCGGGTCCCACAATGAGCAGTTCTTC; cdr3_aa: CASSFSGSHNEQFF
d_call: TRBD1; v_call: TRBV2; cdr3_length: 13; clone_size: many; j_call: TRBJ2-7; cdr3_nt: TGTGCCAGCAGACTCGGGACAGCCTACGAGCAGTACTTC; cdr3_aa: CASRLGTAYEQYF
d_call: -; v_call: TRBV6-2/TRBV6-3; cdr3_length: 15; clone_size: few; j_call: TRBJ1-5; cdr3_nt: TGTGCCAGCAGTTACGGGTATCCTCCCTATCAGCCCCAGCATTTT; cdr3_aa: CASSYGYPPYQPQHF
d_call: TRBD2; v_call: TRBV7-9; cdr3_length: 12; clone_size: many; j_call: TRBJ2-5; cdr3_nt: TGTGCCTTGCTAGCGGGGGAAGAGACCCAGTACTTC; cdr3_aa: CALLAGEETQYF
d_call: TRBD2; v_call: TRBV7-7; cdr3_length: 15; clone_size: many; j_call: TRBJ2-4; cdr3_nt: TGTGCTAGCAGCTCCCGGGGCGGGAGGAAAAACATTCAGTACTTC; cdr3_aa: CASSSRGGRKNIQYF
d_call: -; v_call: TRBV20-1; cdr3_length: 14; clone_size: -; j_call: TRBJ1-1; cdr3_nt: TGCAGTGCTAAGGGGGGACACATGAACACTGAAGCTTTCTTT; cdr3_aa: CSAKGGHMNTEAFF
d_call: -; v_call: TRBV20-1; cdr3_length: 14; clone_size: -; j_call: TRBJ1-6; cdr3_nt: TGCAGTGCTCCACAGGCTCAAACGGCTTCACCCCTCCACTTT; cdr3_aa: CSAPQAQTASPLHF
d_call: TRBD1; v_call: TRBV18; cdr3_length: 17; clone_size: many; j_call: TRBJ1-3; cdr3_nt: TGTGCCAGCTCATCTCCCAAACAGGGGCACTCTGGAAACACCATATATTTT; cdr3_aa: CASSSPKQGHSGNTIYF
d_call: TRBD1; v_call: TRBV27; cdr3_length: 16; clone_size: many; j_call: TRBJ1-5; cdr3_nt: TGTGCCAGCAGTTTATACGGGACAGCTAGCAATCAGCCCCAGCATTTT; cdr3_aa: CASSLYGTASNQPQHF
d_call: -; v_call: TRBV6-6; cdr3_length: 16; clone_size: many; j_call: TRBJ2-7; cdr3_nt: TGTGCCAGCAGTTACTCGGGGGGTCCCATAACCTACGAGCAGTACTTC; cdr3_aa: CASSYSGGPITYEQYF
d_call: TRBD2; v_call: TRBV25-1; cdr3_length: 11; clone_size: -; j_call: TRBJ2-7; cdr3_nt: TGTGCCACATGGGGGGGGGACGAGCAGTACTTC; cdr3_aa: CATWGGDEQYF
d_call: -; v_call: TRBV7-9; cdr3_length: 17; clone_size: few; j_call: TRBJ2-7; cdr3_nt: TGTGCCAGCAGCTTGATACAGGGCACTCTGAGCTCCTACGAGCAGTACTTC; cdr3_aa: CASSLIQGTLSSYEQYF
d_call: -; v_call: TRBV7-9; cdr3_length: 14; clone_size: many; j_call: TRBJ1-2; cdr3_nt: TGTGCCAGCAGCTCTGTGGGAGCGAACTATGGCTACACCTTC; cdr3_aa: CASSSVGANYGYTF
d_call: -; v_call: TRBV12-3/TRBV12-4; cdr3_length: 14; clone_size: many; j_call: TRBJ2-7; cdr3_nt: TGTGCCAGCAGTTTTAAGGTCAGGGGAGGCGAGCAGTACTTC; cdr3_aa: CASSFKVRGGEQYF
d_call: TRBD1; v_call: TRBV10-3; cdr3_length: 14; clone_size: -; j_call: TRBJ1-1; cdr3_nt: TGTGCCATCAGTGAAGGACAGGGTGGCACTGAAGCTTTCTTT; cdr3_aa: CAISEGQGGTEAFF
d_call: TRBD1; v_call: TRBV27; cdr3_length: 14; clone_size: many; j_call: TRBJ2-1; cdr3_nt: TGTGCCAGCAGTACGGGACAGGGAATCAATGAGCAGTTCTTC; cdr3_aa: CASSTGQGINEQFF
d_call: -; v_call: TRBV5-1; cdr3_length: 15; clone_size: many; j_call: TRBJ2-1; cdr3_nt: TGCGCCAGCAGCTTGGTGTCCAGGGGGGGCAATGAGCAGTTCTTC; cdr3_aa: CASSLVSRGGNEQFF
d_call: -; v_call: TRBV6-1; cdr3_length: 17; clone_size: many; j_call: TRBJ1-1; cdr3_nt: TGTGCCAGCAGTCAAAAATGGATAGGGGCGATGAACACTGAAGCTTTCTTT; cdr3_aa: CASSQKWIGAMNTEAFF
d_call: TRBD2; v_call: TRBV7-8; cdr3_length: 13; clone_size: many; j_call: TRBJ2-1; cdr3_nt: TGTGCCAGTCCGGGCCTAGCGGACAATGAGCAGTTCTTC; cdr3_aa: CASPGLADNEQFF
d_call: -; v_call: TRBV27; cdr3_length: 12; clone_size: -; j_call: TRBJ2-4; cdr3_nt: TGTGCCAGCCTAGGACTGGAAAACATTCAGTACTTC; cdr3_aa: CASLGLENIQYF
d_call: -; v_call: TRBV13; cdr3_length: 15; clone_size: -; j_call: TRBJ2-2; cdr3_nt: TGTGCCAGCAGCTCGAAACTCGTAAACACCGGGGAGCTGTTTTTT; cdr3_aa: CASSSKLVNTGELFF
d_call: TRBD1; v_call: TRBV20-1; cdr3_length: 13; clone_size: few; j_call: TRBJ1-5; cdr3_nt: TGCAGTCATGGGACAGGCTACAATCAGCCCCAGCATTTT; cdr3_aa: CSHGTGYNQPQHF
d_call: TRBD2; v_call: TRBV18; cdr3_length: 17; clone_size: -; j_call: TRBJ2-1; cdr3_nt: TGTGCCAGCTCACCCCAGGCTAGCGGGATATCTGGAAATGAGCAGTTCTTC; cdr3_aa: CASSPQASGISGNEQFF
d_call: TRBD2; v_call: TRBV5-1; cdr3_length: 15; clone_size: -; j_call: TRBJ2-2; cdr3_nt: TGCGCCAGCAGCTCGGTTGAGGGAGGGACCGGGGAGCTGTTTTTT; cdr3_aa: CASSSVEGGTGELFF
d_call: -; v_call: TRBV7-2; cdr3_length: 16; clone_size: many; j_call: TRBJ2-2; cdr3_nt: TGTGCCAGCAGCCACCGGAGGGGGGAGATAACCGGGGAGCTGTTTTTT; cdr3_aa: CASSHRRGEITGELFF
d_call: TRBD2; v_call: TRBV6-1; cdr3_length: 16; clone_size: many; j_call: TRBJ2-1; cdr3_nt: TGTGCCGTGGGGGGGCCTAGCGGGAGTTTAGGGAATGAGCAGTTCTTC; cdr3_aa: CAVGGPSGSLGNEQFF
d_call: -; v_call: TRBV28; cdr3_length: 16; clone_size: many; j_call: TRBJ2-2; cdr3_nt: TGTGCCAGCACCCCGATGGGGCGGACGAACACCGGGGAGCTGTTTTTT; cdr3_aa: CASTPMGRTNTGELFF
d_call: -; v_call: TRBV11-2; cdr3_length: 15; clone_size: -; j_call: TRBJ2-6; cdr3_nt: TGTGCCAGCAGCATAGACATTTTCGGGGCCAACGTCCTGACTTTC; cdr3_aa: CASSIDIFGANVLTF
d_call: -; v_call: TRBV7-9; cdr3_length: 11; clone_size: many; j_call: TRBJ1-1; cdr3_nt: TGTGCCAGCAGCTCCTACACTGAAGCTTTCTTT; cdr3_aa: CASSSYTEAFF
d_call: -; v_call: TRBV18; cdr3_length: 15; clone_size: -; j_call: TRBJ1-5; cdr3_nt: TGTGCCAGCTCACGGGGGACGGCTAAATATCAGCCCCAGCATTTT; cdr3_aa: CASSRGTAKYQPQHF
d_call: -; v_call: TRBV2; cdr3_length: 13; clone_size: many; j_call: TRBJ2-3; cdr3_nt: TGTGCCAGCAGTCCTATAGAGTCGGAGACGCAGTATTTT; cdr3_aa: CASSPIESETQYF
d_call: -; v_call: TRBV24-1; cdr3_length: 14; clone_size: many; j_call: TRBJ2-7; cdr3_nt: TGTGCCACCAGCGACACCAGGAGCTCCTACGAGCAGTACTTC; cdr3_aa: CATSDTRSSYEQYF
d_call: -; v_call: TRBV3-1; cdr3_length: 14; clone_size: many; j_call: TRBJ2-3; cdr3_nt: TGTGCCAGCAGCCAAGGTTACAAGACAGATACGCAGTATTTT; cdr3_aa: CASSQGYKTDTQYF
d_call: TRBD1; v_call: TRBV30; cdr3_length: 14; clone_size: many; j_call: TRBJ1-5; cdr3_nt: TGTGCCTGGAGTTCAGGGGGCCTCAATCAGCCCCAGCATTTT; cdr3_aa: CAWSSGGLNQPQHF
d_call: -; v_call: TRBV28; cdr3_length: 15; clone_size: many; j_call: TRBJ2-7; cdr3_nt: TGTGCCAGCAGTTTATGGGCAGGGATGGCCTACGAGCAGTACTTC; cdr3_aa: CASSLWAGMAYEQYF
d_call: -; v_call: TRBV7-8; cdr3_length: 14; clone_size: few; j_call: TRBJ2-1; cdr3_nt: TGTGCCAGCAGCCCCTGGACTGATTTCGGTGAGCAGTTCTTC; cdr3_aa: CASSPWTDFGEQFF
d_call: -; v_call: TRBV24-1; cdr3_length: 13; clone_size: -; j_call: TRBJ2-1; cdr3_nt: TGTGCCACCGCGCTTAGGGGTTACAATGAGCAGTTCTTC; cdr3_aa: CATALRGYNEQFF
d_call: TRBD1; v_call: TRBV28; cdr3_length: 14; clone_size: many; j_call: TRBJ1-1; cdr3_nt: TGCGCCAGCAGTGAACAGGGGCCGAACACTGAAGCTTTCTTT; cdr3_aa: CASSEQGPNTEAFF
d_call: TRBD1; v_call: TRBV2; cdr3_length: 18; clone_size: many; j_call: TRBJ1-2; cdr3_nt: TGTGCCAGCAGGGACCCGACAGGGCATGCAATCCGGACTTATGGCTACACCTTC; cdr3_aa: CASRDPTGHAIRTYGYTF
d_call: TRBD2; v_call: TRBV6-2/TRBV6-3; cdr3_length: 15; clone_size: many; j_call: TRBJ2-3; cdr3_nt: TGTGCCAGCAGTTACACTAGCGGTAGCACAGATACGCAGTATTTT; cdr3_aa: CASSYTSGSTDTQYF
d_call: -; v_call: TRBV5-1; cdr3_length: 18; clone_size: -; j_call: TRBJ2-6; cdr3_nt: TGCGCCAGCAGCTTGGAGCCAGCGGGTAGCTCTGGGGCCAACGTCCTGACTTTC; cdr3_aa: CASSLEPAGSSGANVLTF
d_call: TRBD2; v_call: TRBV14; cdr3_length: 16; clone_size: few; j_call: TRBJ2-1; cdr3_nt: TGTGCCAGCAGCCAGATCTTAGCGGGAGACTACAATGAGCAGTTCTTC; cdr3_aa: CASSQILAGDYNEQFF
d_call: TRBD1; v_call: TRBV2; cdr3_length: 14; clone_size: many; j_call: TRBJ1-2; cdr3_nt: TGTGCCAGCAACTGGGACAGGGGGAACTATGGCTACACCTTC; cdr3_aa: CASNWDRGNYGYTF
d_call: TRBD2; v_call: TRBV6-5; cdr3_length: 16; clone_size: few; j_call: TRBJ2-2; cdr3_nt: TGTGCCAGCAGTTCCGGACTAGCGGTGAACACCGGGGAGCTGTTTTTT; cdr3_aa: CASSSGLAVNTGELFF
d_call: TRBD1; v_call: TRBV12-3/TRBV12-4; cdr3_length: 13; clone_size: few; j_call: TRBJ1-5; cdr3_nt: TGTGCCAGCTCGAGGACAGGGATGAAGCCCCAGCATTTT; cdr3_aa: CASSRTGMKPQHF
d_call: -; v_call: TRBV11-2; cdr3_length: 14; clone_size: many; j_call: TRBJ2-7; cdr3_nt: TGTGCCAGCAGCTTAGTCGGGAATTCCTACGAGCAGTACTTC; cdr3_aa: CASSLVGNSYEQYF
d_call: -; v_call: TRBV7-9; cdr3_length: 15; clone_size: many; j_call: TRBJ2-3; cdr3_nt: TGTGCGGCTGCCGGGAGAAGCTCAAGCACAGATACGCAGTATTTT; cdr3_aa: CAAAGRSSSTDTQYF
d_call: TRBD1; v_call: TRBV18; cdr3_length: 17; clone_size: many; j_call: TRBJ2-7; cdr3_nt: TGTGCCAGCTCACCAGCTCCCGGCGGGACAGGGACCTACGAGCAGTACTTC; cdr3_aa: CASSPAPGGTGTYEQYF
d_call: -; v_call: TRBV2; cdr3_length: 14; clone_size: many; j_call: TRBJ2-1; cdr3_nt: TGTGCCAGCAGCCCTACCAGCCACTACAATGAGCAGTTCTTC; cdr3_aa: CASSPTSHYNEQFF
d_call: -; v_call: TRBV6-5; cdr3_length: 17; clone_size: -; j_call: TRBJ1-2; cdr3_nt: TGTGCCAGCAGTTGGGATGTATTAACAGAAGTTCTTGTTGGCTACACCTTC; cdr3_aa: CASSWDVLTEVLVGYTF